This T cell receptor beta chain is drawn from a study of regulatory T cells in long-lasting Graves disease. For TCR beta, libraries came from iRepertoire HTBI primers and Arm-PCR of CDR3 regions. TCRdb passed the multiplex PCR reads through MiXCR, listing each CDR3 protein once. The sample holds 450,000 to 700,000 distinct CDR3 sequences, approximately 12% seen once. Trimming took off 4 bases at V and 1 base at J, with 4 bases between the two ends. Germline values: CDR1 SNHLY, CDR2 FYNNEI. The CDR3 runs 12 residues. Sample time point: newly diagnosed GD, antithyroid drugs for less than 3 months. PBMC RNA served as the TCR library source. The sample holds many counts of this clonotype. This sample also appeared in a second study, on T cells in Graves' hyperthyroidism and ophthalmopathy.

The genes are TRBV2 and TRBJ2-5, with D uncertain. This TCR was sampled from a man in his thirties or forties with Graves disease. Material: peripheral blood mononuclear cells (PBMCs), obtained at new diagnosis, from a patient treated with antithyroid drugs. This CDR3 is CASSASQETQYF. The DNA of the CDR3 is TGTGCCAGCAGTGCTTCCCAAGAGACCCAGTACTTC.